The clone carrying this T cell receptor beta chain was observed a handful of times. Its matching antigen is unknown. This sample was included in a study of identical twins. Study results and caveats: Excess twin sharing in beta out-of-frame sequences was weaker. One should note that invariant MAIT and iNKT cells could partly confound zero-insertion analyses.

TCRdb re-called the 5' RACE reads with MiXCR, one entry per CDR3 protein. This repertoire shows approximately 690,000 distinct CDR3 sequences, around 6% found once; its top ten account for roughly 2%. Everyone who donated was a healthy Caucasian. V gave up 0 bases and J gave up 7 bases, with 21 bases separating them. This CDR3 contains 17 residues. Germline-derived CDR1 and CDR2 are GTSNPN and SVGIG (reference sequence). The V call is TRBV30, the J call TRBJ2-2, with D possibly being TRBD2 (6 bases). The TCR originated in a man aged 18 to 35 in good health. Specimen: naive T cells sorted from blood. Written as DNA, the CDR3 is TGTGCCTGGAGTGTACGGATTAGTGGGCGCGGGATCGGGGAGCTGTTTTTT. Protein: CAWSVRISGRGIGELFF. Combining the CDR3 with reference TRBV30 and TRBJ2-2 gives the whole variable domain SQTIHQWPATLVQPVGSPLSLECTVEGTSNPNLYWYRQAAGRGLQLLFYSVGIGQISSEVPQNLSASRPQDRQFILSSKKLLLSDSGFYLCAWSVRISGRGIGELFFGEGSRLTVL.